This T cell receptor beta chain is from a study of blood T cell repertoires in COVID-19. The CDR3 covers 14 residues. Per germline, CDR1 SGHAT and CDR2 FQNNGV. After removal of 4 bases from V and 1 base from J, the junction contained 3 bases not matched to a gene. In its sample, this clone was seen a few times. Produced via immunoSEQ multiplex PCR; TCRdb's table is partial and in-frame only. The sample holds 150,000 or so clones, more than 85% seen once. Sequences were obtained from PBMCs or T cells enriched from blood (not recorded which). The chain uses TRBV11-2 and TRBJ2-5; 7 nucleotides align to TRBD2. This receptor was identified in a woman between 50 and 59 years old who had recovered from COVID-19. This CDR3 reads CASSSWTSQETQYF. The CDR3 DNA follows: TGTGCCAGCAGCTCCTGGACTAGCCAAGAGACCCAGTACTTC.